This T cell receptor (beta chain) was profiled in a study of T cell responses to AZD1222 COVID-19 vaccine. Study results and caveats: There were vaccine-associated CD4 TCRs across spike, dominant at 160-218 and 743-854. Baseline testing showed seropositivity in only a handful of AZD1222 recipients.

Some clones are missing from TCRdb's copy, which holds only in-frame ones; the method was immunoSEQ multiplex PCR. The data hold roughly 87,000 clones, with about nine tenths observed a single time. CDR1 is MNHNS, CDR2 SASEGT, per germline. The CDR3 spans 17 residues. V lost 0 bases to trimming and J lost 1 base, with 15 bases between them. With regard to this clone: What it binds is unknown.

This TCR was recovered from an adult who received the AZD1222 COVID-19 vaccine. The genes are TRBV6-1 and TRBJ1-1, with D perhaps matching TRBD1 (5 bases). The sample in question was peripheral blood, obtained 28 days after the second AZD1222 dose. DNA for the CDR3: TGTGCCAGCAGTGAAGCGACCCAGGGAACGGCGAACACTGAAGCTTTCTTT. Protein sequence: CASSEATQGTANTEAFF.